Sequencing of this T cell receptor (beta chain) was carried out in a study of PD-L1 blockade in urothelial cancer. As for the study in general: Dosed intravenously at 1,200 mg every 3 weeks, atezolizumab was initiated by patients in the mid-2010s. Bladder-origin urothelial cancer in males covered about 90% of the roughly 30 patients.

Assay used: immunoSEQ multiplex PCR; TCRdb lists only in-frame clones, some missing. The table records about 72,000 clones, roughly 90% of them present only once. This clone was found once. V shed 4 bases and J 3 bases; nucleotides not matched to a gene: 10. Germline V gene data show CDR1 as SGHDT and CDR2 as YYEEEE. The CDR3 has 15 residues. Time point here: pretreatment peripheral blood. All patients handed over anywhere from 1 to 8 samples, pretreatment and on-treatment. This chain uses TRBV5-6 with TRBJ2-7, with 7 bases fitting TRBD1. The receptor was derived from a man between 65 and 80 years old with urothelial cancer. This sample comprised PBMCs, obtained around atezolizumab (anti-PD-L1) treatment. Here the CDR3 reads CASSNPPGQSYEQYF. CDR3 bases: TGTGCCAGCAGCAACCCACCGGGACAGAGCTACGAGCAGTACTTC.